This entry lists 3 T cell receptor beta chains sequenced from one sample in a study of T cell responses to AZD1222 COVID-19 vaccine. Measured with immunoSEQ multiplex PCR; TCRdb has only the in-frame clones, and not every one. This table holds 100,000 to 120,000 clones, about four fifths found once. The sequencing used peripheral blood, collected on day 0 of AZD1222 vaccination. These receptors all stem from an adult in good health.

The V call is TRBV7-2, the J call TRBJ2-6; a possible D gene is TRBD2 (6 bases). V lost 5 bases and J 0 bases, leaving 8 bases between the germline ends. This CDR3 has 15 residues. Germline values: CDR1 SGHTA, CDR2 FQGNSA. CDR3 loop: CASSMGGSGANVLTF. Written as DNA, the CDR3 is TGTGCCAGCAGCATGGGGGGCTCTGGGGCCAACGTCCTGACTTTC.

The chain combines TRBV5-4 with TRBJ1-1; no reliable D call. Trimming cost V 4 bases and J 3 bases, with 16 bases left between them. This CDR3 has 15 amino acids. Germline V lookup: CDR1 SGHNT, CDR2 YYREEE (reference sequence). CDR3 amino acids: CASSRTNTRDTEAFF. The CDR3 DNA follows: TGTGCCAGCAGCCGAACTAATACAAGGGACACTGAAGCTTTCTTT. The variable domain in full, with the rest retrieved from reference TRBV5-4 and TRBJ1-1, is ETGVTQSPTHLIKTRGQQVTLRCSSQSGHNTVSWYQQALGQGPQFIFQYYREEENGRGNFPPRFSGLQFPNYSSELNVNALELDDSALYLCASSRTNTRDTEAFFGQGTRLTVV.

The genes are TRBV5-5 and TRBJ2-1; perhaps TRBD1 as D (5 bases). V was pared by 0 bases and J by 4 bases, with 14 bases between. The CDR3 is 16 residues long. Per germline, CDR1 SGHKS and CDR2 YYEKEE (reference sequence). CDR3 sequence reads: CASSLAGQGPYNEQFF. CDR3 nucleotide sequence: TGTGCCAGCAGCTTGGCCGGCCAGGGTCCGTACAATGAGCAGTTCTTC.